This T cell receptor (beta chain) was found in a study of cytomegalovirus exposure and HLA in healthy donors. Study outcomes and limitations: When the data were analyzed later, several of the most significant clusters appeared to be linked to common viral pathogens. In a later analysis, V- and J-gene trimming of beta chains associated with a DCLRE1C missense variant, replicated independently.

Use of 60 Vbeta and 13 Jbeta primers characterized the PCR. Profiling relied on immunoSEQ multiplex PCR, and the TCRdb table lists in-frame clones only, not all of them. This table has about 120,000 clones, over 70% appearing once. Germline CDR1 is SGHRS and CDR2 is YFSETQ. The CDR3 length is 15 residues. V lost 2 bases to trimming and J lost 0 bases; unmatched junction nucleotides: 3. This clone is a singleton in its sample. Its antigen is currently unknown. The chain links TRBV5-1 to TRBJ2-7, with 9 bases that match TRBD2. Sequences were obtained from PBMCs. This receptor was taken from a woman in her thirties or forties in good health and CMV-seropositive. As DNA, the CDR3 is TGCGCCAGCAGCTTTAGCGGGAGCCGCTCCTACGAGCAGTACTTC. It translates to CASSFSGSRSYEQYF.